The rows below give T cell receptor beta chains drawn from one sample of a study of technical replicates of blood from a few donors. Libraries were prepared by immunoSEQ multiplex PCR; TCRdb keeps only in-frame clonotypes and omits some of them. The table lists 50,000 to 60,000 clones, approximately 94% of them singletons, with about 3% in the top ten. Sequencing was carried out using PBMCs. The source is a human donor in good health. Some clones in this sample may be carry-over from other donors' samples. The CDR3 runs from the conserved cysteine through the conserved F or W. A D gene is named only where the DNA matches it firmly. Size is omitted from some rows. Given values are once, few, many or a class for expanded clones.

V gene,clone size,D gene,J gene,CDR3 protein,CDR3 DNA
TRBV6-5,-,-,TRBJ2-7,CASSYSGQPPYEQYF,TGTGCCAGCAGTTACTCCGGACAGCCACCCTACGAGCAGTACTTC
TRBV7-9,-,TRBD2,TRBJ2-1,CASSDGLAGTNEQFF,TGTGCCAGCAGCGACGGACTAGCGGGAACCAATGAGCAGTTCTTC
TRBV7-9,-,-,TRBJ2-5,CASSLHRVGETQYF,TGTGCCAGCAGCTTACACAGGGTTGGAGAGACCCAGTACTTC
TRBV6-5,-,-,TRBJ2-2,CASSYKAGRTGELFF,TGTGCCAGCAGTTACAAAGCAGGGAGGACCGGGGAGCTGTTTTTT
TRBV4-3,-,-,TRBJ1-2,CASSQDRGRGDGYTF,TGCGCCAGCAGCCAAGATAGAGGCAGGGGAGATGGCTACACCTTC
TRBV19,-,TRBD2,TRBJ2-6,CASSRLAGVSGANVLTF,TGTGCCAGTAGCCGACTAGCGGGGGTATCTGGGGCCAACGTCCTGACTTTC
TRBV11-2,-,-,TRBJ2-1,CASKIRGGPDYNEQFF,TGTGCCAGCAAAATAAGGGGGGGACCGGACTACAATGAGCAGTTCTTC
TRBV15,-,TRBD1,TRBJ2-7,CATRPGQGYEQYF,TGTGCCACCAGACCGGGACAGGGCTACGAGCAGTACTTC
TRBV6-5,few,TRBD1,TRBJ1-5,CASRLTGFSNQPQHF,TGTGCCAGCAGGCTGACAGGGTTTAGCAATCAGCCCCAGCATTTT
TRBV12-5,-,-,TRBJ2-7,CASGPTGQIRNEQYF,TGTGCTAGTGGCCCCACTGGACAAATAAGGAACGAGCAGTACTTC
TRBV7-2,-,-,TRBJ1-5,CASSLFGGNQPQHF,TGTGCCAGCAGCTTATTCGGGGGAAATCAGCCCCAGCATTTT
TRBV6-6,-,-,TRBJ1-2,CASSTPDRWHGYTF,TGTGCCAGCAGTACCCCGGACAGATGGCATGGCTACACCTTC
TRBV5-1,-,-,TRBJ2-4,CASSLEGAGSKNIQYF,TGCGCCAGCAGCTTGGAGGGCGCAGGGTCCAAAAACATTCAGTACTTC
TRBV7-9,-,TRBD1,TRBJ2-3,CASRPPLGDRVGDTQYF,TGTGCCAGCCGTCCCCCACTTGGGGACAGGGTAGGAGATACGCAGTATTTT
TRBV10-3,-,TRBD2,TRBJ2-7,CAISPPGGGQYF,TGTGCCATCAGCCCTCCGGGAGGAGGGCAGTACTTC
TRBV4-2,-,-,TRBJ2-7,CASSPDISSYEQYF,TGTGCCAGCAGCCCGGACATTAGCTCCTACGAGCAGTACTTC
TRBV7-8,-,-,TRBJ2-7,CASSVTVSYEQYF,TGTGCCAGCAGCGTGACAGTGTCCTACGAGCAGTACTTC
TRBV28,-,-,TRBJ1-5,CASGAFPSNQPQHF,TGTGCCAGCGGGGCGTTCCCGAGCAATCAGCCCCAGCATTTT
TRBV9,-,TRBD1,TRBJ1-1,CASSVGQGVGNTEAFF,TGTGCCAGCAGCGTAGGACAGGGGGTGGGGAACACTGAAGCTTTCTTT
TRBV11-1,-,-,TRBJ1-5,CASSQCRYSNQPQHF,TGTGCCAGCAGCCAATGCAGGTACAGCAATCAGCCCCAGCATTTT
TRBV19,-,TRBD2,TRBJ2-1,CASYSQGLAEYNEQFF,TGTGCCAGTTATTCCCAGGGACTAGCGGAATACAATGAGCAGTTCTTC
TRBV5-1,-,TRBD2,TRBJ2-5,CASSAGGLETQYF,TGCGCCAGCAGCGCGGGGGGGCTAGAGACCCAGTACTTC